The rows below give T cell receptor beta chains drawn from one sample of a study of blood T cell repertoires in COVID-19. Libraries were prepared by immunoSEQ multiplex PCR; TCRdb keeps only in-frame clonotypes and omits some of them. The table includes hundreds of thousands of clones, around four fifths detected once. Material: peripheral blood. The receptors here all came from a man aged 25 to 45 with active or convalescent COVID-19. The CDR3 runs from the conserved cysteine through the conserved F or W. The D gene is left open where the match is weak. Clone size appears in some rows only: once, few, many, or a class for an expanded clone.

j_call	v_call	clone_size	cdr3_length	d_call	cdr3_aa	cdr3_nt
TRBJ2-4	TRBV6-2/TRBV6-3	NA	16	NA	CASSAGTYIAKNIQYF	TGTGCCAGCAGTGCCGGGACTTACATAGCCAAAAACATTCAGTACTTC
TRBJ2-1	TRBV6-2/TRBV6-3	NA	17	NA	CASSYKRVGGSYNEQFF	TGTGCCAGCAGTTACAAGAGGGTAGGCGGCTCCTACAATGAGCAGTTCTTC
TRBJ2-1	TRBV24-1	NA	16	TRBD2	CATSDPGSGGRDEQFF	TGTGCCACCAGTGACCCCGGGAGCGGGGGGCGCGATGAGCAGTTCTTC
TRBJ1-2	TRBV19	NA	14	TRBD1	CASSLGTGGYGYTF	TGTGCCAGTAGTCTAGGGACAGGCGGCTATGGCTACACCTTC
TRBJ2-4	TRBV28	NA	15	NA	CASSFPLSSKNIQYF	TGTGCCAGCAGTTTTCCCCTGAGTTCCAAAAACATTCAGTACTTC
TRBJ2-1	TRBV19	NA	15	TRBD2	CASQIAGAPYNEQFF	TGTGCCAGCCAAATAGCGGGAGCCCCCTACAATGAGCAGTTCTTC
TRBJ1-5	TRBV19	NA	13	NA	CASSLGGDQPQHF	TGTGCCAGTAGCCTCGGGGGGGATCAGCCCCAGCATTTT
TRBJ1-2	TRBV28	NA	14	TRBD1	CASTPGQMNYGYTF	TGTGCCAGCACCCCGGGACAGATGAACTATGGCTACACCTTC
TRBJ2-7	TRBV5-5	NA	16	TRBD1	CASSPPRTGGSDEQYF	TGTGCCAGCAGCCCACCTCGGACAGGGGGGAGCGACGAGCAGTACTTC
TRBJ1-1	TRBV30	NA	12	NA	CAWSVQVPEAFF	TGTGCCTGGAGTGTACAGGTTCCTGAAGCTTTCTTT
TRBJ1-1	TRBV30	once	13	TRBD1	CAWSPTGGTEAFF	TGTGCCTGGAGTCCGACAGGGGGCACTGAAGCTTTCTTT
TRBJ2-5	TRBV6-1	NA	12	NA	CASSEGQSTQYF	TGTGCCAGCAGTGAAGGACAGTCAACCCAGTACTTC
TRBJ2-3	TRBV5-5	NA	17	TRBD1	CASSLGDRAISTDTQYF	TGTGCCAGCAGCTTGGGGGACAGGGCGATTAGCACAGATACGCAGTATTTT
TRBJ1-1	TRBV11-2	NA	15	NA	CASSLRTPENTEAFF	TGTGCCAGCAGCTTAAGGACACCTGAGAACACTGAAGCTTTCTTT
TRBJ1-2	TRBV6-6	few	15	TRBD1	CASSRQTGGGYGYTF	TGTGCCAGCAGCCGCCAAACAGGGGGCGGCTATGGCTACACCTTC
TRBJ2-2	TRBV4-3	NA	17	NA	CASSQDSSQARTGELFF	TGCGCCAGCAGCCAAGATTCGTCACAGGCGAGAACCGGGGAGCTGTTTTTT
TRBJ2-5	TRBV28	NA	13	NA	CASSLYSQETQYF	TGTGCCAGCAGTTTATACAGCCAAGAGACCCAGTACTTC
TRBJ1-6	TRBV30	NA	12	NA	CAWRSYNSPLHF	TGTGCCTGGCGCTCCTATAATTCACCCCTCCACTTT
TRBJ1-2	TRBV27	NA	14	TRBD1	CASSFWDRRNGYTF	TGTGCCAGCAGTTTCTGGGACAGGAGAAATGGCTACACCTTC
TRBJ1-1	TRBV5-6	NA	17	TRBD1	CASSRGGQGPLRTEAFF	TGTGCCAGCAGTCGGGGTGGACAGGGGCCCCTTCGCACTGAAGCTTTCTTT
TRBJ2-7	TRBV5-4	NA	15	NA	CASSPRTVDSYEQYF	TGTGCCAGCAGCCCTCGGACGGTGGACAGCTACGAGCAGTACTTC